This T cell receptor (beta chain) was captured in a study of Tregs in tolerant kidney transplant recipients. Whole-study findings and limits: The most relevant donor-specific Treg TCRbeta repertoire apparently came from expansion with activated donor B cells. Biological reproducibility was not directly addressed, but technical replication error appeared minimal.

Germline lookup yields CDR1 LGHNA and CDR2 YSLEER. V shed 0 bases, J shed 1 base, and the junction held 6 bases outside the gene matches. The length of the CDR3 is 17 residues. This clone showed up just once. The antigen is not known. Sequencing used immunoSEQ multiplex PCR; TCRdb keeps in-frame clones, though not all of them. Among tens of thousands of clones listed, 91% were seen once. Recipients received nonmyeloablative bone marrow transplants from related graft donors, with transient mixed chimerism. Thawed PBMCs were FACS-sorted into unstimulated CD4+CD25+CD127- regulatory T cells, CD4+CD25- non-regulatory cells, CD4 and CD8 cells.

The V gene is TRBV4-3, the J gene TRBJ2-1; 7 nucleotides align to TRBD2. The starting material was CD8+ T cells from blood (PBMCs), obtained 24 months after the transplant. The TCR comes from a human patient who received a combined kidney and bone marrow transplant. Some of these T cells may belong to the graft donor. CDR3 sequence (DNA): TGCGCCAGCAGCCAAGACTCCTCACTAGCGTCCTACAATGAGCAGTTCTTC. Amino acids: CASSQDSSLASYNEQFF.